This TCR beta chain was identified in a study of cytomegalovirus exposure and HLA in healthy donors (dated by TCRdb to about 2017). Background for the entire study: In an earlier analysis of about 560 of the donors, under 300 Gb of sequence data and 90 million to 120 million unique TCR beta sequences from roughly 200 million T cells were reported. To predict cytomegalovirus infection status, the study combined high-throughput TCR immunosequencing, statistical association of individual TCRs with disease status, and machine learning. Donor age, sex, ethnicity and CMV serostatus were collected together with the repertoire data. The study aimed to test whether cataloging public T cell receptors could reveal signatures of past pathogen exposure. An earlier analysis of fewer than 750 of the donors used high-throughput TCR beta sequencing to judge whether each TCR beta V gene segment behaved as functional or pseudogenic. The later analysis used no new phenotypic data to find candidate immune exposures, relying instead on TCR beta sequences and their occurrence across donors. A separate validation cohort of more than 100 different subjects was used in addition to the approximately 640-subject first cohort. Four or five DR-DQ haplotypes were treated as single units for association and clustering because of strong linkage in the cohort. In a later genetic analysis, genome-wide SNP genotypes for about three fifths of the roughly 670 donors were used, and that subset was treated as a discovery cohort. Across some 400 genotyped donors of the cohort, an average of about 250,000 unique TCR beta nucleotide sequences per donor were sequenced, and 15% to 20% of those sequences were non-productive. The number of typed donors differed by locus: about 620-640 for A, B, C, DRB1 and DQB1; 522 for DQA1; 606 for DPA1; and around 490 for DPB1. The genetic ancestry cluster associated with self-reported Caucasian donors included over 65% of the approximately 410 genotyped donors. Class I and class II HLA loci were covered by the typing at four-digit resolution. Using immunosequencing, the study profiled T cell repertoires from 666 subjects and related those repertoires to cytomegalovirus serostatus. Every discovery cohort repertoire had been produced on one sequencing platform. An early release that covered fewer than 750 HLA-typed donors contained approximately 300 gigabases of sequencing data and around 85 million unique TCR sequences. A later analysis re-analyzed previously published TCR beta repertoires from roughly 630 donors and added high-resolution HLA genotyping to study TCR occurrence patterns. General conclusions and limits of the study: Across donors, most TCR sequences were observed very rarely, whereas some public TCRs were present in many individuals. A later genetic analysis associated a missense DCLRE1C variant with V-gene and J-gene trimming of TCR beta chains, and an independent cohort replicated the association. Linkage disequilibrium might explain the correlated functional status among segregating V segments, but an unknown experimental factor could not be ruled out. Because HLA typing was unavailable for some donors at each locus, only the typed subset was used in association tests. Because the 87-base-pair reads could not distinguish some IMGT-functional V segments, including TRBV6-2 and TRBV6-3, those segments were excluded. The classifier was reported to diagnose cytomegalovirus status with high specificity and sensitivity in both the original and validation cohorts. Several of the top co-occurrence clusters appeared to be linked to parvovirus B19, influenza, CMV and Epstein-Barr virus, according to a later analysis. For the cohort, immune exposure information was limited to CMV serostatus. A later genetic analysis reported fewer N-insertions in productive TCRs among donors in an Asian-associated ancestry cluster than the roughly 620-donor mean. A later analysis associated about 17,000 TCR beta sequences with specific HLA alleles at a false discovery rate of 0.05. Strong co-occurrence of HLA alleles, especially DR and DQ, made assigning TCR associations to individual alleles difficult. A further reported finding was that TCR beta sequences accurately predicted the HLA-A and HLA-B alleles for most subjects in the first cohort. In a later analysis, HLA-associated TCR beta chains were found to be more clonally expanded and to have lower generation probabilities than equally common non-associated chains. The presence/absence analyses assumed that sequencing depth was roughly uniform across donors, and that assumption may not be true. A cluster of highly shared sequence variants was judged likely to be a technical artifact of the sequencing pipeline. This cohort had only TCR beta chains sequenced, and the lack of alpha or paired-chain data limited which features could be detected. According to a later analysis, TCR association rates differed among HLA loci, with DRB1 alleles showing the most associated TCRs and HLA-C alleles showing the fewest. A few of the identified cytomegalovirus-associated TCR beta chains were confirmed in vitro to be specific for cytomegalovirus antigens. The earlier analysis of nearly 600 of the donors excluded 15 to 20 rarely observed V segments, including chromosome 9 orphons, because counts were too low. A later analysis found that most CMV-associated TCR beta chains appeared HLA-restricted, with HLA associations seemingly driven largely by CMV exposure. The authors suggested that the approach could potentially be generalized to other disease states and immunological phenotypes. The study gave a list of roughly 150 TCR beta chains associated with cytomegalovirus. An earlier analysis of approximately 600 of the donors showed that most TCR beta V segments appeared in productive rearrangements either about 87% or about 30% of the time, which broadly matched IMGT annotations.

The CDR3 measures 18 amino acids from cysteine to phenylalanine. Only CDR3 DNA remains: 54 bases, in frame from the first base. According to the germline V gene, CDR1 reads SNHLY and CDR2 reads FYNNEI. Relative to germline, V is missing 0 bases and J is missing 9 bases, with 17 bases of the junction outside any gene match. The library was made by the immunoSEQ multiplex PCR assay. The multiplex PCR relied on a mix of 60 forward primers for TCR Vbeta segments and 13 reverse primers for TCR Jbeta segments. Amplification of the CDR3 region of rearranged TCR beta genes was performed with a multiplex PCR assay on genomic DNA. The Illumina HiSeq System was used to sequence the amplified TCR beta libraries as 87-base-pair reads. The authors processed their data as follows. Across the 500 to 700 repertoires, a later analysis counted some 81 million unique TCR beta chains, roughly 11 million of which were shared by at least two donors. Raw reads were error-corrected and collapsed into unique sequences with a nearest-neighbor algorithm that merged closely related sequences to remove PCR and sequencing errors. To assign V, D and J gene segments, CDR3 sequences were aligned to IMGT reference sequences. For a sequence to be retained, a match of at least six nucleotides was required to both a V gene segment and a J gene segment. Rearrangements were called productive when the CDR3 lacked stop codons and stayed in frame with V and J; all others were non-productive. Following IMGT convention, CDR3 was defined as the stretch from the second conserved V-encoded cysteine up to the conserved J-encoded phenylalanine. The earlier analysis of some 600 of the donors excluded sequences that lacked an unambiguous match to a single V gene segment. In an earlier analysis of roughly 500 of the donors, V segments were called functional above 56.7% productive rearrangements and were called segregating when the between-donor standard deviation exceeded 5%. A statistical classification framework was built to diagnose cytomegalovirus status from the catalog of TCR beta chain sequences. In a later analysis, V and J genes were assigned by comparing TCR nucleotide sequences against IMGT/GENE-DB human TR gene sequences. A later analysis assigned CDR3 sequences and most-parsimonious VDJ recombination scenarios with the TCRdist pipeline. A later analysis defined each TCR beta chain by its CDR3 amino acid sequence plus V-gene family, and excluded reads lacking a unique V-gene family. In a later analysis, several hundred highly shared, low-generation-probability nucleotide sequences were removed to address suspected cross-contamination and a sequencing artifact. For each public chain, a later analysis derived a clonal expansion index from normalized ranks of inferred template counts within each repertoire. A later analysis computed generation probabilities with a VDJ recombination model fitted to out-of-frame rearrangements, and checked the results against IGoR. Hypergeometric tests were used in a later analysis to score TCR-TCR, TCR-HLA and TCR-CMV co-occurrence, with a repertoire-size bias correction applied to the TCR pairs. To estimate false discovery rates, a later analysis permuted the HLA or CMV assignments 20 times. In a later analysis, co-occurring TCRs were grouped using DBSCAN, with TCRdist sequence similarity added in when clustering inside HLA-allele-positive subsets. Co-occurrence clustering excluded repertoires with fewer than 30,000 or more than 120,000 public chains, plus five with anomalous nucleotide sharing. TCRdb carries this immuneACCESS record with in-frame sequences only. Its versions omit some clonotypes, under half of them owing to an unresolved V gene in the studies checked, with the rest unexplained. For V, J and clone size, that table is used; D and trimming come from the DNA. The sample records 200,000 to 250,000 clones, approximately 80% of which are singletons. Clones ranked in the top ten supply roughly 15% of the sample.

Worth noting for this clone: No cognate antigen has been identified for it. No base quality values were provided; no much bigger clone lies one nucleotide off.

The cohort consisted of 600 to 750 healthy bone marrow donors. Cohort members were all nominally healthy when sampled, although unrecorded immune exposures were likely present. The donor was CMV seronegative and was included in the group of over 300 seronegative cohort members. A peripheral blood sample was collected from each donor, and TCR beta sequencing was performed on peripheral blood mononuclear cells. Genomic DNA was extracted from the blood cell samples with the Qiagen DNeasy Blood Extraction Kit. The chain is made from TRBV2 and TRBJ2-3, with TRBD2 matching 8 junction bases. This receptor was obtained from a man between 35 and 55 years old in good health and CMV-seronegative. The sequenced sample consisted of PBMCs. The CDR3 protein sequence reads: CASSEALGRFSGIMTQYF. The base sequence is TGTGCCAGCAGTGAAGCGCTAGGGAGGTTTAGCGGGATTATGACGCAGTATTTT.